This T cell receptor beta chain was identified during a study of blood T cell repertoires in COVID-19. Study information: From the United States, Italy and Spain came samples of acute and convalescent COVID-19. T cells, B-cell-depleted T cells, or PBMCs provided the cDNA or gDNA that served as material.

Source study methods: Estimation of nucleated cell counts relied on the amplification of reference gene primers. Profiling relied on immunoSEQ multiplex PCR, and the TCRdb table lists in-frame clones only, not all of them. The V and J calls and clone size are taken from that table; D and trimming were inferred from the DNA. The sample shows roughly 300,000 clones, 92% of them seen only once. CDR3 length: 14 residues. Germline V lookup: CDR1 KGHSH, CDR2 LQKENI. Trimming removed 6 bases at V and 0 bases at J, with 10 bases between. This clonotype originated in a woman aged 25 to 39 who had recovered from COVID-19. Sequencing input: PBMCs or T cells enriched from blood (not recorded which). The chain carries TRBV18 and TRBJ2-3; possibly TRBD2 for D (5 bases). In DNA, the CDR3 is TGTGCCAGCTCCGGATCGGGGAGCACAGATACGCAGTATTTT. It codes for CASSGSGSTDTQYF.